This TCR beta chain was identified during a study of HIV-infected children after antiretroviral therapy interruption. Across the whole study: In continuous treatment, analyzed samples were from weeks 0, 48 and 150.

Unique molecular identifiers were included in an RNA-based 3' RACE TCR library. TCRdb called the 3' RACE reads again in MiXCR, with one record for every CDR3 protein. The table has 40,000 to 55,000 distinct CDR3 sequences, around 4.5% seen once. The CDR3 has 13 amino acids. Trimming took 5 bases from V and 3 from J, leaving 8 bases between them. Germline loops: CDR1 MNHEY, CDR2 SVGEGT. Regarding treatment: PENTA 11 planned treatment interruption arm or continuous ART arm. From thawed PBMCs, naive CD4+ CD45RA+ CD45RO- T cells were sorted. This clonotype appeared many times. This material consisted of CD45RA+ CD4+ T cells from PBMCs, pooled from several time points, taken from a donor given antiretroviral therapy, either interrupted or continuous. Subset reported: naive CD4+ CD45RA+ CD45RO- T cells. This receptor was identified in a pool of human donors with HIV. The rearrangement joins TRBV6-2 or TRBV6-3 to TRBJ1-5, with D uncertain. In DNA, the CDR3 is TGTGCCAGCAGTACTGGACCCAATCAGCCCCAGCATTTT. Its translation is CASSTGPNQPQHF.